These 23 T cell receptor beta chains came from one sample sequenced in a study of T cells in localized non-small cell lung cancer. TCRdb keeps only in-frame clones here, not all; method: immunoSEQ multiplex PCR. There are under 35,000 clones in the sample; about 80% occur only once, and roughly 31% lies in the top ten. Material: peripheral blood, obtained before any cancer treatment. These receptors originate from a male donor aged 60 or over with stage II squamous cell lung carcinoma.

CDR3 amino acids: CAISDPQGVNTEAFF. In nucleotides, the CDR3 is TGTGCCATCAGTGACCCGCAGGGCGTGAACACTGAAGCTTTCTTT. The V call is TRBV10-3, the J call TRBJ1-1, with a tentative D call TRBD1 (5 bases). V lost 3 bases and J lost 0, with 11 bases in between. Looked up from germline, CDR1 is ENHRY and CDR2 is SYGVKD. The CDR3 is made up of 15 amino acids.

This chain links TRBV18 with TRBJ2-7, with a possible D match to TRBD1 (5 bases). Trimming took off 4 bases at V and 1 base at J, with 11 bases between the two ends. This CDR3 contains 14 residues. Germline V gene data show CDR1 as KGHSH and CDR2 as LQKENI. CDR3 bases: TGTGCCAGCTCACTACTGGACAAATCCTACGAGCAGTACTTC. This translates into CASSLLDKSYEQYF.

This clone has only a few counts. V gene TRBV11-2 combines with J gene TRBJ2-3; 7 positions agree with TRBD1. The CDR3 has 15 amino acids. Trimming removed 3 bases from V and 0 bases from J; junction bases left unmatched: 3. Per germline, CDR1 SGHAT and CDR2 FQNNGV. The CDR3 loop is CASSFRGSSTDTQYF. CDR3 bases: TGTGCCAGCAGCTTCAGGGGGTCCAGCACAGATACGCAGTATTTT.

This clone was seen just once. V gene TRBV7-2 combines with J gene TRBJ1-1; a possible D gene is TRBD1 (5 bases). The V end lost 2 bases, the J end lost 0 bases, and 16 bases lay between the germline ends. This CDR3 has 17 amino acids. Germline V CDR1 and CDR2: SGHTA, FQGNSA. CDR3 bases: TGTGCCAGCAGCTTAACGGGCCAGGGAATTTTGAACACTGAAGCTTTCTTT. This encodes CASSLTGQGILNTEAFF.

The chain employs TRBV10-3 and TRBJ1-5, with D hard to call. Germline-derived CDR1 and CDR2 are ENHRY and SYGVKD. Between the trimmed V and J ends, which lost 0 bases and 0 bases, there was a span of 6 bases. The CDR3 loop spans 15 amino acids. The CDR3 nucleotides are TGTGCCATCAGTGAGTCCCAGGATAGCAATCAGCCCCAGCATTTT. Its translation: CAISESQDSNQPQHF.

The chain employs TRBV2 and TRBJ2-7; 8 positions match TRBD1. CDR3 length: 14 residues. Germline CDR1 SNHLY, CDR2 FYNNEI. Losses at the gene ends were 1 base for V and 4 bases for J; bases not matched to a gene: 3. The CDR3 region has the DNA TGTGCCAGCAGTGAAGGGACAGGGAGTTACGAGCAGTACTTC. Translated, it gives CASSEGTGSYEQYF.

This clone was detected only a few times. This rearrangement joins TRBV27 to TRBJ2-3; 9 positions agree with TRBD2. This CDR3 comprises 17 residues. Trimming took 2 bases from V and 5 from J; bases not matched to a gene: 11. Per the germline V gene, CDR1 is MNHEY and CDR2 is SMNVEV (reference sequence). The CDR3 DNA is TGTGCCAGCAGTTTAGAAGGCGGGAGGGCCAAGGGAGATACGCAGTATTTT. It specifies CASSLEGGRAKGDTQYF.

CDR3 amino acids: CASSGTSGMVGELFF. CDR3 in DNA: TGTGCCAGCAGTGGGACTAGCGGGATGGTCGGGGAGCTGTTTTTT. The J gene is TRBJ2-2, the V gene TRBV2; 12 bases are a match to TRBD2. V lost 4 bases to trimming and J lost 7 bases; unmatched junction nucleotides: 4. The CDR3 is 15 amino acids. Germline CDR1 and CDR2: SNHLY and FYNNEI.

CDR3 sequence: CASSLVASSSYNEQFF. The DNA for the CDR3 is TGTGCCAGCAGCTTAGTAGCGTCAAGCTCCTACAATGAGCAGTTCTTC. The chain employs TRBV7-8 and TRBJ2-1, with D possibly being TRBD2 (5 bases). Germline V gene data show CDR1 as SGHVS and CDR2 as FQNEAQ. There are 16 residues in the CDR3. V lost 1 base, J lost 0 bases, and 10 bases lay in between.

The rearrangement joins TRBV7-9 to TRBJ2-7, with D tentatively TRBD1 (5 bases). Germline V gene sequence: CDR1 SEHNR, CDR2 FQNEAQ (reference sequence). Trimming took off 7 bases at V and 3 bases at J, with 10 bases between the two ends. The CDR3 is 12 amino acids. The CDR3 nucleotides read TGTGCCAGCACCAGGGAAAACTACGAGCAGTACTTC. Translated: CASTRENYEQYF.

This clone showed up just once. The chain recombines TRBV9 with TRBJ1-1, with D possibly TRBD1 on 5 matching bases. V was trimmed by 4 bases and J by 6 bases, leaving 19 bases between them. The CDR3 sequence is 15 residues long. Germline V gene lookup returns CDR1 SGDLS and CDR2 YYNGEE. For the CDR3, the DNA is TGTGCCAGCAGCCCGGACGGGACCCCAACCCCTGAAGCTTTCTTT. This codes for CASSPDGTPTPEAFF.

The table lists this clone with a count of one. The chain couples TRBV14 to TRBJ2-3; TRBD2 matches at 8 bases. CDR3 length: 16 residues. Germline V gene lookup returns CDR1 SGHDN and CDR2 FVKESK. The ends lost 0 bases at V and 1 base at J; junction bases unmatched: 3. The CDR3, as DNA: TGTGCCAGCAGCCAAGATTGGCGGGGGGGCACAGATACGCAGTATTTT. Its translation is CASSQDWRGGTDTQYF.

V usage is TRBV19 and J usage is TRBJ1-5, with D perhaps TRBD1 (6 bases). Germline V gene sequence: CDR1 LNHDA, CDR2 SQIVND (reference sequence). The V end lost 6 bases, the J end lost 9 bases, and 15 bases lay between the germline ends. CDR3 length: 13 residues. Written as DNA, the CDR3 is TGTGCCAGTAGGGGCAGGCCACAGGGGCCCCAGCATTTT. Translated, it gives CASRGRPQGPQHF.

This chain connects TRBV9 to TRBJ1-2; D unclear. Trimming took 3 bases from V and 8 from J, leaving 8 bases between them. Germline CDR1 and CDR2: SGDLS and YYNGEE. The CDR3 is 11 amino acids. The CDR3 region is CASSGPGGYTF. The CDR3 DNA reads TGTGCCAGCAGCGGCCCCGGGGGCTACACCTTC.

The CDR3 region has the DNA TGTGCCAGCAGCTTAGGGGCGGACAGGAACACCGGGGAGCTGTTTTTT. Translated: CASSLGADRNTGELFF. The chain is built from TRBV7-9 and TRBJ2-2, with D possibly matching TRBD1 (6 bases). The ends were cut back, 1 base at V and 1 base at J, with 10 bases in the middle. The germline gives CDR1 SEHNR, CDR2 FQNEAQ (reference sequence). The CDR3 runs to 16 residues.

The chain links TRBV15 to TRBJ2-2, with TRBD1 as a possible D gene (5 bases). This CDR3 is 15 amino acids long. V lost 0 bases and J 3 bases, leaving 8 bases between the germline ends. Germline CDR1 and CDR2: LNHNV and YYDKDF (reference sequence). CDR3 in DNA: TGTGCCACCAGCAGAGACAGGGTGTACACCGGGGAGCTGTTTTTT. Translated: CATSRDRVYTGELFF. The variable domain in full, completed from reference TRBV15 and TRBJ2-2, reads DAMVIQNPRYQVTQFGKPVTLSCSQTLNHNVMYWYQQKSSQAPKLLFHYYDKDFNNEADTPDNFQSRRPNTSFCFLDIRSPGLGDTAMYLCATSRDRVYTGELFFGEGSRLTVL.

This clone was detected only once. The V gene is TRBV18, the J gene TRBJ1-2; D unresolved. Germline CDR1 KGHSH, CDR2 LQKENI. The CDR3 runs to 15 residues. Trimming took 2 bases from V and 7 from J, leaving 17 bases between them. CDR3 sequence: CASSPIPAEKGGYTF. The CDR3 nucleotides read TGTGCCAGCTCACCAATCCCCGCAGAGAAGGGTGGCTACACCTTC.

The chain links TRBV4-1 to TRBJ2-3; TRBD2 matches at 9 bases. The J segment lost 6 bases and the V segment lost 3 bases, leaving 4 bases of the junction unmatched. Looked up from germline, CDR1 is MGHRA and CDR2 is YSYEKL. This CDR3 has 14 residues. Here the CDR3 reads CASSHAGGADTQYF. The CDR3 DNA sequence: TGCGCCAGCAGCCACGCGGGGGGGGCGGATACGCAGTATTTT.

This clone has just one count. As DNA, the CDR3 is TGTGCCAGCAGCTTGGGACAGGGAGGCGAAAAACTGTTTTTT. Encoded protein: CASSLGQGGEKLFF. The V gene is TRBV5-4, the J gene TRBJ1-4, with 7 bases identical to TRBD1. Per the germline V gene, CDR1 is SGHNT and CDR2 is YYREEE (reference sequence). The CDR3 runs 14 residues. The ends lost 0 bases at V and 8 bases at J; junction bases unmatched: 4.

The chain couples TRBV5-1 to TRBJ1-1, with D tentatively TRBD1 (6 bases). CDR3 length: 14 residues. V lost 4 bases and J lost 1, with 11 bases in between. The germline V gene encodes CDR1 SGHRS and CDR2 YFSETQ. CDR3 in DNA: TGCGCCAGCAGCACCGACAGGCAGAACACTGAAGCTTTCTTT. It encodes CASSTDRQNTEAFF. The full variable domain, in which reference TRBV5-1 and TRBJ1-1 provide the parts outside the CDR3, is KAGVTQTPRYLIKTRGQQVTLSCSPISGHRSVSWYQQTPGQGLQFLFEYFSETQRNKGNFPGRFSGRQFSNSRSEMNVSTLELGDSALYLCASSTDRQNTEAFFGQGTRLTVV.

This sequence joins TRBV6-1 and TRBJ2-2; TRBD1 matches 7 bases. There are 14 residues in the CDR3. Germline CDR1 and CDR2: MNHNS and SASEGT. J gave up 5 bases and V 5 bases, and 5 bases lay outside the gene matches. CDR3 in amino acids: CASSSRDRTGELFF. The CDR3 DNA follows: TGTGCCAGCAGTTCCCGGGACAGAACCGGGGAGCTGTTTTTT.

The chain carries TRBV7-8 and TRBJ1-5; a weak D match, TRBD1 (6 bases). V dropped 2 bases and J dropped 1 base, with 24 bases sitting between them. The V gene's germline CDR1 is SGHVS and CDR2 FQNEAQ. The CDR3 contains 20 residues. The CDR3 region is CASSLRGGGRLGSSNQPQHF. The CDR3 DNA is TGTGCCAGCAGCTTACGAGGGGGGGGGCGTTTGGGATCGAGCAATCAGCCCCAGCATTTT.

This clone appeared a single time. J is TRBJ2-3 and V is TRBV6-5; the D is unclear. V was shortened by 0 bases and J by 1 base, with 11 bases between the two germline ends. The CDR3 runs to 16 residues. Germline-derived CDR1 and CDR2 are MNHEY and SVGAGI. The CDR3 DNA follows: TGTGCCAGCAGTTACTCTACACTATTAGGCACAGATACGCAGTATTTT. Translated: CASSYSTLLGTDTQYF.